Listed here is a single T cell receptor beta chain. Amplification yielded TCR beta CDR3 regions, with RNA transcripts as the source. When the TCR CDR3 underwent first-round RT-PCR, the HTBI primer set was used. TCRdb reprocessed the multiplex PCR reads with MiXCR, giving one entry per CDR3 protein. The sample holds about 360,000 distinct CDR3 sequences, about 25% seen once. This entry comes from a study of T cells in Graves' hyperthyroidism and ophthalmopathy. For the diagnoses, clinical symptoms, serum thyroxine and TRAb, thyroid ultrasound and orbital computed tomography were used. Sequencing input: blood. The receptor was isolated from a man aged 45 to 65 with Graves' hyperthyroidism.

The CDR3 region is CASSVGTGASGNTIYF. CDR3 bases: TGTGCCAGCAGTGTCGGGACAGGGGCGAGTGGAAACACCATATATTTT. V and J are TRBV12-3 or TRBV12-4 and TRBJ1-3; TRBD1 matches at 10 bases. The ends lost 5 bases at V and 3 bases at J; junction bases unmatched: 7. The CDR3 runs to 16 residues.